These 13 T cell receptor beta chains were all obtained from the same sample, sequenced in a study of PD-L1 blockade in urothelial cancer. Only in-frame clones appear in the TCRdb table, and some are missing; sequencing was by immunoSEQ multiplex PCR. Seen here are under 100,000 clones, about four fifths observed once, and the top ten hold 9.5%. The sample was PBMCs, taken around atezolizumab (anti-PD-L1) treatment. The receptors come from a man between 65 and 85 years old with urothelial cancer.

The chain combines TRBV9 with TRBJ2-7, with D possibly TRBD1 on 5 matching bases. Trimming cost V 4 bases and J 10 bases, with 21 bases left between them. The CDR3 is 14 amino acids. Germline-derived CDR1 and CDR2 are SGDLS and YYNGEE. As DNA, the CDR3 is TGTGCCAGCAGCCCAAACCCCCTCGACAGCCAACAGTACTTC. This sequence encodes CASSPNPLDSQQYF.

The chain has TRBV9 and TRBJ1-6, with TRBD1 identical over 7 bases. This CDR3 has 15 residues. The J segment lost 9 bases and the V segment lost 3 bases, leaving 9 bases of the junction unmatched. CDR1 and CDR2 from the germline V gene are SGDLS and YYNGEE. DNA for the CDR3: TGTGCCAGCAGCGAGTCCGGACAGGCTACTTCACCCCTCCACTTT. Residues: CASSESGQATSPLHF.

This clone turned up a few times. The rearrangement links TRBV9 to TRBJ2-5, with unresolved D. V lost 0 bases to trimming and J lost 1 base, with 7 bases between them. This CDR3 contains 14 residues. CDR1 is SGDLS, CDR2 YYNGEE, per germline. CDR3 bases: TGTGCCAGCAGCGTAGCTGAGAGCCAAGAGACCCAGTACTTC. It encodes CASSVAESQETQYF.

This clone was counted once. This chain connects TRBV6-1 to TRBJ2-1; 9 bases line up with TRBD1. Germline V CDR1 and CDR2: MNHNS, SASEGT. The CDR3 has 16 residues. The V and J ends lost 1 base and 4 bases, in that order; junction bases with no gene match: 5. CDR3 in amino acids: CASSEDGGQGYNEQFF. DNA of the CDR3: TGTGCCAGCAGTGAAGATGGGGGACAGGGTTACAATGAGCAGTTCTTC.

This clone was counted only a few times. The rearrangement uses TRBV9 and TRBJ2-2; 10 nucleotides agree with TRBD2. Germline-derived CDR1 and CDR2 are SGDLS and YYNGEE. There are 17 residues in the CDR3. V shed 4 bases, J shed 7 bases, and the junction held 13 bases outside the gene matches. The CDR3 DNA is TGTGCCAGCAGCCCGAGGGAAGCGGGGGGGTCCATCGGGGAGCTGTTTTTT. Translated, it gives CASSPREAGGSIGELFF.

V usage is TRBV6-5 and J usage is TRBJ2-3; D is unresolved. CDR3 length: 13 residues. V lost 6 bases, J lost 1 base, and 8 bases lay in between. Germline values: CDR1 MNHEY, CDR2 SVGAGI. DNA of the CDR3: TGTGCCAGCAGATCGCAGGGCACAGATACGCAGTATTTT. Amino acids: CASRSQGTDTQYF.

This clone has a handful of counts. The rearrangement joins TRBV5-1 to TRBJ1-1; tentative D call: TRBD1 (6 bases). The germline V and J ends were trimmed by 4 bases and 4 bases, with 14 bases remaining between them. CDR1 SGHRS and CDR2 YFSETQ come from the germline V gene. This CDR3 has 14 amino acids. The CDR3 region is CASSLEARGTEAFF. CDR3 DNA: TGCGCCAGCAGCCTGGAGGCCAGGGGCACTGAAGCTTTCTTT.

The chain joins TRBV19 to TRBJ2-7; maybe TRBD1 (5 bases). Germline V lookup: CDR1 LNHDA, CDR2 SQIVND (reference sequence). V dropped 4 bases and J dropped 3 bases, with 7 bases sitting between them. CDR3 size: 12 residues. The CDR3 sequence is CASSRQGYEQYF. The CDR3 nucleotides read TGTGCCAGTAGTAGGCAGGGCTACGAGCAGTACTTC.

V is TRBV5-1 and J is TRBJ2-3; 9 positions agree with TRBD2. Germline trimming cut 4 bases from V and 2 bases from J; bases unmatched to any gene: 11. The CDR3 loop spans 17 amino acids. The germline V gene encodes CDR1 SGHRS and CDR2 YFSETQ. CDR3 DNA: TGCGCCAGCAGCCTACATATGACTAGCGGATCCACAGATACGCAGTATTTT. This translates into CASSLHMTSGSTDTQYF.

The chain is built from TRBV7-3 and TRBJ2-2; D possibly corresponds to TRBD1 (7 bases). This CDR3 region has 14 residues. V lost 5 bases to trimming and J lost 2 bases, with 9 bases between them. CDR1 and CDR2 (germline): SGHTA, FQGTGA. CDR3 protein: CASSQGGNTGELFF. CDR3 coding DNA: TGTGCCAGCAGCCAGGGGGGAAACACCGGGGAGCTGTTTTTT.

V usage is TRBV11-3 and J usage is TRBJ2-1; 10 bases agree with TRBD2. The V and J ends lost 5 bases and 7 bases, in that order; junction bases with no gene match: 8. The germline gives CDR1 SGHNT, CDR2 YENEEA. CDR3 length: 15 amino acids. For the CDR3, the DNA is TGTGCCAGCAGCCCCGCTCCTAGCGGGAGTAATGAGCAGTTCTTC. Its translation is CASSPAPSGSNEQFF.

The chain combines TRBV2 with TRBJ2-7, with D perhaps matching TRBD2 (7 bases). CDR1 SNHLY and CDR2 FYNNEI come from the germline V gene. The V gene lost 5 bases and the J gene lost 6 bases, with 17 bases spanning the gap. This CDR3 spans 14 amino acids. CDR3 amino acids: CASSPGGQLGEQYF. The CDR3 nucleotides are TGTGCCAGCAGTCCGGGAGGACAGTTAGGCGAGCAGTACTTC.

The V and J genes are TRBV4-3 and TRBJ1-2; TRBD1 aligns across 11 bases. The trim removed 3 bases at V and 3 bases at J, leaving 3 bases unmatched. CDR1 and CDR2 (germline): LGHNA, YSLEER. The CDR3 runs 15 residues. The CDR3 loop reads CASSQGTGGDYGYTF. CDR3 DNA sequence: TGCGCCAGCAGCCAGGGGACAGGGGGGGACTATGGCTACACCTTC.